This T cell receptor beta chain was captured by sequencing in a study of cytomegalovirus exposure and HLA in healthy donors. Primers for the PCR totalled 60 Vbeta and 13 Jbeta. The assay was immunoSEQ multiplex PCR, and TCRdb's table has in-frame clones only and misses some. The table shows about 200,000 clones, with about 81% occurring only once. The CDR3 has 16 amino acids. Germline CDR1 is SGHDN and CDR2 is FVKESK. The trim removed 1 base at V and 4 bases at J, leaving 4 bases unmatched. The sequenced sample consisted of PBMCs. The chain employs TRBV14 and TRBJ1-5; 10 bases are shared with TRBD1. This TCR derives from a woman in her forties in good health and CMV-seronegative. The CDR3 DNA is TGTGCCAGCAGCCAAGGACAGGGGGCTGCGAATCAGCCCCAGCATTTT. It encodes CASSQGQGAANQPQHF.